This record covers a single T cell receptor (beta chain). It has no known antigen specificity. Within one base of it there is no much larger clone, and no base qualities were kept. Using the deep immunoSEQ assay, multiplex PCR amplified TCR CDR3 regions from genomic DNA. Extracted genomic DNA from each cell subset was distributed evenly across all wells of several immunoSEQ 96-well plates, and each plate was treated as a replicate. For sorted subsets, about 200 ng genomic DNA, equal to some 28,000 T cell genomes, was loaded into each replicate PCR. Purified libraries were measured with a Qubit 3.0 fluorometer, size-checked on a Bioanalyzer 2100, and measured again with the KAPA Library Quantification kit. Every immunoSEQ 96-well plate was sequenced on a dedicated single-read 150-cycle Illumina NextSeq 550 flow cell. In the original analysis: The immunoSEQ output contained only junctional sequences without quality scores, so filtering could not match that applied to full-length reads. To assign V/J genes and CDR3, sequences were annotated using PyIR, a Python wrapper for IgBLAST v1.9, with IMGT germline references. Reads with weak V/J assignments (E-value above 1e-6), missing CDR3, stop codons, out-of-frame junctions, or ambiguous translated residues were removed. A V3J clonotype was defined by an identical inferred V gene, J gene, and CDR3 amino acid sequence. Percentage overlap between repertoires was computed as shared unique clonotypes divided by the size of the smaller repertoire. Repertoire richness was assessed with RTK rarefaction, the Chao1 estimator, and Recon v2.1 estimates of unobserved clonotypes. Generation probabilities were computed with OLGA for all TCRbeta clonotypes obtained by the gDNA method from several donors. TCRdb carries this immuneACCESS record with in-frame sequences only. Its versions omit some clonotypes, under half of them owing to an unresolved V gene in the studies checked, with the rest unexplained. For V, J and clone size, that table is used; D and trimming come from the DNA. In this sample the table shows approximately 640,000 clones, roughly 78% of which occur a single time. The ten most abundant clones make up 1.8% of the sample.

This entry comes from a study of shared clonotypes between healthy human individuals (dated by TCRdb to the early 2020s). For the wider study: The cohort included three men and a couple of women between 18 and 49 years of age. To estimate repertoire size and how much clonotypes are shared between individuals, the study performed deep sequencing of blood TCR repertoires from roughly five healthy adults. Per donor, three plates each were used for CD4 naive and CD4 memory, two for CD8 naive, and one for CD8 memory. To increase sequencing depth and limit assay-specific biases, different laboratories used diverse techniques to prepare libraries and sequence TCR repertoires. Leukapheresis yielded between about 0.94 and 9 billion PBMCs per donor. Broader findings and caveats from the paper: About 4.5% of naive CD4, roughly 3.6% of naive CD8, about 2.1% of memory CD4, and 0.4% of memory CD8 clonotypes were shared across several donors. Incomplete sequencing was indicated by rarefaction of sorted-subset datasets, despite the large sequencing depth. Sampling was limited to blood, and TCR repertoires in tissue likely differ from TCR repertoires in blood. Larger estimated clonotype richness was generally found for naive subsets than for memory subsets. Compared with non-shared clonotypes, the clonotypes found in all four sorted-subset donors had higher generation probabilities. Pairwise subsampling indicated that sequencing depth was expected to affect the degree of clonotype sharing among donors. Because the study included only a small number of donors, the genetic and exposure-history diversity represented was limited.

Healthy HIV-negative adults with no recently reported acute infections or vaccinations were included as donors. All donors were Caucasian adults living in Nashville, Tennessee, USA. CD4+ T cells were enriched by magnetic negative selection, after which naive cells were positively selected on CD45RA and the negative fraction was taken as the memory subset. Blood was collected by leukapheresis, and PBMCs were isolated by Ficoll-Histopaque density gradient centrifugation and then cryopreserved in liquid nitrogen vapor phase. Analytical flow cytometry was used to check the purity and quantity of each magnetically sorted T cell population. Genomic DNA was isolated from each sorted fraction and quantified by UV absorbance on a Nanodrop 2000c. The sequence derives from a woman in her twenties or thirties in good health. Material: memory CD4+ T cells sorted from blood. Explained via the paper, the cell subset or site label denotes: CD45RA-negative fraction.

The CDR3 region has the sequence CASSSWGARDEQYF. DNA sequence: TGTGCCAGCAGCTCTTGGGGGGCGCGGGACGAGCAGTACTTC. The sequence joins TRBV5-6 to TRBJ2-7, with the D call perhaps TRBD1 or TRBD2, as 6 bases match in each case. Between the V and J ends, shortened by 3 bases and 5 bases respectively, the junction contains 15 bases. CDR3 length: 14 amino acids, cysteine to phenylalanine. Just CDR3 DNA is preserved here, 42 bases in frame from base 1. From the germline V gene, CDR1 is SGHDT and CDR2 is YYEEEE.